This is a list of T cell receptor beta chains from one sample in a study of molecular identifiers for immune sequencing clone quantification. From the PCR reads, TCRdb called clonotypes with MiXCR, one entry per CDR3 protein. The sample contains around 460,000 distinct CDR3 sequences, over 20% of which appear only once. The material sequenced was naive CD8+ T cells from blood, with Jurkat cell RNA spiked in. These receptors were taken from a human donor in good health. Some libraries in this study had Jurkat cell RNA spiked in. Each CDR3 is given with its conserved first and last residue. A D gene is named only where the DNA matches it firmly. Expanded clones are given a class, and other clones once, few, many or no size at all.

clone size	D gene	V gene	J gene	CDR3 DNA	CDR3 protein
few	NA	TRBV3-1	TRBJ2-5	TGTGCCAGCAGCCAAGAGTCCCAGGACGCCGGGAACCAAGAGACCCAGTACTTC	CASSQESQDAGNQETQYF
NA	NA	TRBV11-2	TRBJ1-1	TGTGCCAGCAGCTTAGGTTTGGGGGCCATGAACACTGAAGCTTTCTTT	CASSLGLGAMNTEAFF
few	NA	TRBV6-2/TRBV6-3	TRBJ2-3	TGTGCCAGCAGTGACCCCGGGGATTTCACAGATACGCAGTATTTT	CASSDPGDFTDTQYF
many	NA	TRBV7-9	TRBJ1-2	TGTGCCAGCAGCTTGCTTAACTATGGCTACACCTTC	CASSLLNYGYTF
NA	NA	TRBV7-2	TRBJ2-1	TGTGCCAGCAGCTACCCCGGGTTTGAGCAGTTCTTC	CASSYPGFEQFF
NA	NA	TRBV9	TRBJ2-3	TGTGCCAGCAGCGTAGGGGCTACGGGGGTGTCAGATACGCAGTATTTT	CASSVGATGVSDTQYF
many	TRBD2	TRBV4-1	TRBJ2-7	TGCGCCAGCAGCCAAGGGTTACTAGCGTATGAGCAGTACTTC	CASSQGLLAYEQYF
few	TRBD1	TRBV5-1	TRBJ2-7	TGCGCCAGCAGCACGGGACAGGGAGGGGACGAGCAGTACTTC	CASSTGQGGDEQYF
many	NA	TRBV4-1	TRBJ2-7	TGCGCCAGCAGCCACAGCTCGGCGAGCACCTACGAGCAGTACTTC	CASSHSSASTYEQYF
few	TRBD1	TRBV29-1	TRBJ2-1	TGCAGCGTTGGGCTACCGGGACAGGGGACCAATGAGCAGTTCTTC	CSVGLPGQGTNEQFF
NA	NA	TRBV13	TRBJ1-4	TGTGCCAGCAGCTTCGGACAGAAACAAAATGGAAAACTGTCTTTT	CASSFGQKQNGKLSF
few	TRBD1	TRBV7-9	TRBJ2-7	TGTGCCAGCAGCGCGCGACAGGGTTACGAGCAGTACTTC	CASSARQGYEQYF
few	NA	TRBV4-1	TRBJ2-7	TGCGCCAGCAGCCAAGAGCCCGGGGCACGGTCCGAGCAGTACTTC	CASSQEPGARSEQYF
many	NA	TRBV9	TRBJ2-7	TGTGCCAGCAGCGCCCACGGGGGTAGAGCCTACGAGCAGTACTTC	CASSAHGGRAYEQYF